Listed below are T cell receptor beta chains from one sample, sequenced in a study of response to subunit inactivated influenza vaccine. TCRdb re-derived calls from the RT-PCR reads in MiXCR, one entry per CDR3 protein. The table lists about 570,000 distinct CDR3 sequences, around 10% of them singletons, with approximately 9.9% in the top ten. This same sample was also part of a study on T cells expressing NK-cell markers.

Specimen: PBMCs from blood, collected on the day of vaccination. The receptors stem from a man between 45 and 60 years old who received an inactivated influenza vaccine. The CDR3 runs from the conserved cysteine through the conserved F or W. D genes are given only for firm matches. Part of the rows lack a size; the others show once, few, many or a class for expanded clones.

few	TRBV20-1	.	TRBJ2-3	TGCAGTGCTAATCGGTGGGGGGTAGATACGCAGTATTTT	CSANRWGVDTQYF
.	TRBV11-1	TRBD1	TRBJ1-4	TGTGCCAGCAGCTCAATAAACGCCAGGGGGGTACTTAATGAAAAACTGTTTTTT	CASSSINARGVLNEKLFF
few	TRBV7-2	.	TRBJ2-4	TGTGCCAGCAGCTTAGGAGCCCAAGGGGGAAACATTCAGTACTTC	CASSLGAQGGNIQYF
few	TRBV27	.	TRBJ2-1	TGTGCCAGCAGTTTATCGTGGAGGCTTCCCTACAATGAGCAGTTCTTC	CASSLSWRLPYNEQFF
few	TRBV20-1	.	TRBJ1-2	TGCAGTGCTCCAGGGAGAGGAGGCTATGGCTACACCTTC	CSAPGRGGYGYTF
.	TRBV20-1	TRBD2	TRBJ2-1	TGCAGTGCTAGAGATCTAGCGGGAGGTCGCAATGAGCAGTTCTTC	CSARDLAGGRNEQFF
few	TRBV10-3	TRBD2	TRBJ2-5	TGTGCCATCAGTGTCGGCGGGAGGGGGGAGACCCAGTACTTC	CAISVGGRGETQYF
few	TRBV12-3/TRBV12-4	.	TRBJ2-2	TGTGCCAGCAGTTTAGCCCAAACCGGGGAGCTGTTTTTT	CASSLAQTGELFF
.	TRBV18	TRBD1	TRBJ2-1	TGTGCCAGCTCAGGGCGAGGGGGCGCGGCCAATGAGCAGTTCTTC	CASSGRGGAANEQFF
few	TRBV12-3/TRBV12-4	.	TRBJ1-5	TGTGCCAGCAAGGGGGTGGATCAGCCCCAGCATTTT	CASKGVDQPQHF
few	TRBV7-9	TRBD1	TRBJ2-1	TGTGCCAGCAGCTTCGGACAGGGGAAAGGCAATGAGCAGTTCTTC	CASSFGQGKGNEQFF
few	TRBV29-1	TRBD1	TRBJ2-2	TGCAGCGTAGGGACAGGGACCTTGAGCGGGGAGCTGTTTTTT	CSVGTGTLSGELFF
.	TRBV12-3/TRBV12-4	.	TRBJ2-1	TGTGCCAGCACCCTTTCGCTCCCGGAGCAGTTCTTC	CASTLSLPEQFF
.	TRBV7-2	TRBD2	TRBJ2-7	TGTGCCAGCAGCTTAGCTCGGGGGGACTACGAGCAGTACTTC	CASSLARGDYEQYF
many	TRBV14	.	TRBJ2-1	TGTGCCAGCAGCCCGGCTCTTTGGCGCCTCAGGACCCGCTACAATGAGCAGTTCTTC	CASSPALWRLRTRYNEQFF
.	TRBV5-1	TRBD2	TRBJ2-3	TGCGCCAGCAGCTTACCTAAAGCGGGAGCTGGAGATACGCAGTATTTT	CASSLPKAGAGDTQYF
many	TRBV4-3	TRBD2	TRBJ2-3	TGCGCCAGCAGCCAAGATTGGACGGGGGGGTCCACAGATACGCAGTATTTT	CASSQDWTGGSTDTQYF
.	TRBV5-1	TRBD2	TRBJ2-1	TGCGCCAGCAGCCCGGGACTACGAATGCCCCCCTCCTTCCTCGGGCAGTTCTTC	CASSPGLRMPPSFLGQFF
.	TRBV4-2	TRBD1	TRBJ2-1	TGTGCCAGCAGCCAAGACAGGGGGCAATACAATGAGCAGTTCTTC	CASSQDRGQYNEQFF
.	TRBV28	TRBD1	TRBJ2-7	TGTGCCAGCAGTACCCTGACAGGGTTCCCCTACGAGCAGTACTTC	CASSTLTGFPYEQYF
.	TRBV7-8	.	TRBJ2-1	TGTGCCAGCAACCCTAAGGTGAACCAATACAATGAGCAGTTCTTC	CASNPKVNQYNEQFF
.	TRBV12-3/TRBV12-4	.	TRBJ2-1	TGTGCCAGCAGTTTTTTTATAGGTTACGATGAGCAGTTCTTC	CASSFFIGYDEQFF
.	TRBV5-1	TRBD2	TRBJ2-1	TGCGCCAGCAGCTTACTTAGCGGGAGCGTGGGTGAGCAGTTCTTC	CASSLLSGSVGEQFF
.	TRBV25-1	TRBD1	TRBJ2-1	TGTGCCAGCAGTGAACTTACCGGGACAGGGATAACGGGAGTAGCAAAAAATGAGCAGTTCTTC	CASSELTGTGITGVAKNEQFF
many	TRBV6-1	.	TRBJ2-3	TGTGCCAGCAGGATCCATAGCACAGATACGCAGTATTTT	CASRIHSTDTQYF
.	TRBV28	.	TRBJ2-7	TGTGCCAGCAGTTTCGTACAGGGATTGAACGAGCAGTACTTC	CASSFVQGLNEQYF
few	TRBV29-1	.	TRBJ1-2	TGCAGCGTTTTAGGGGGTCGTCTCGACTATGGCTACACCTTC	CSVLGGRLDYGYTF
.	TRBV28	.	TRBJ2-5	TGTGCCAGCAGTTTACCGGCAACAAAGACCCAGTACTTC	CASSLPATKTQYF